This T cell receptor (beta chain) stems from a study of CD8 T cells in ankylosing spondylitis. Study-level points and caveats: Seemingly distinctive of ankylosing spondylitis blood was a TCR beta motif formed by eight highly homologous variants. Disease-associated clones were reportedly significantly overrepresented in matched ankylosing spondylitis synovial fluid. Reports of some motif variants in reactive arthritis synovial fluid and blood predate this one.

Between the trimmed V and J ends, which lost 7 bases and 8 bases, there was a span of 14 bases. Germline lookup yields CDR1 MDHEN and CDR2 SYDVKM. This CDR3 comprises 12 residues. TCRdb recomputed calls from the 5' RACE reads with MiXCR, one row per CDR3 protein. The repertoire holds around 770,000 distinct CDR3 sequences, with 12% as singletons. This clonotype showed up just a few times. What it binds is not known. The chain uses TRBV28 and TRBJ1-2; D ambiguous. The sequencing sample was made of blood, either unsorted or a sorted T cell fraction (not recorded which). This clonotype was obtained from a male donor with ankylosing spondylitis. The CDR3 DNA sequence: TGTGCCAGCACCTACGGAGGCTGGGGCTACACCTTC. As protein: CASTYGGWGYTF.